These 31 T cell receptor beta chains were sequenced from one sample in a study of Ad26.COV2.S vaccination and SARS-CoV-2 variants. Only in-frame clones appear in the TCRdb table, and some are missing; sequencing was by immunoSEQ multiplex PCR. The table has hundreds of thousands of clones, 80% to 90% seen once; the top ten hold about 1.5%. As for treatment: some 20 received Ad26.COV2.S at low or high dose, single or two shots; about 5 received placebo; per-sample allocation not given. The study sampled participants on day 63 after the first vaccine or placebo injection. Sequenced here: peripheral blood, sampled in a trial of Ad26.COV2.S vaccine versus placebo. These receptor sequences come from a person between 18 and 59 years old who received the Ad26.COV2.S COVID-19 vaccine or a placebo.

To note about this clone: Other DNA variants within this sample encode the same CDR3. The chain recombines TRBV30 with TRBJ1-3; D is ambiguous. This CDR3 contains 15 residues. Germline loops: CDR1 GTSNPN, CDR2 SVGIG (reference sequence). Deletions cut 0 bases from V and 0 bases from J, with 9 bases between. CDR3 protein: CAWSVRHDSGNTIYF. Written as DNA, the CDR3 is TGTGCCTGGAGTGTACGGCACGACTCTGGAAACACCATATATTTT.

V gene TRBV29-1 combines with J gene TRBJ2-1; no definite D call. V shed 1 base and J shed 6 bases, with 7 bases lying between them. CDR3 size: 12 residues. The germline V gene has CDR1 SQVTM and CDR2 ANQGSEA. CDR3 in amino acids: CSVEGLTNEQFF. The CDR3 coding sequence is TGCAGCGTTGAAGGGCTAACCAATGAGCAGTTCTTC.

V gene TRBV30 combines with J gene TRBJ2-7; the D gene is possibly TRBD2 (5 bases). The V end was cut by 8 bases, the J end by 2 bases, with 10 bases between. Germline V gene lookup returns CDR1 GTSNPN and CDR2 SVGIG (reference sequence). This CDR3 has 11 residues. CDR3 residues: CALGETYEQYF. Here the CDR3 DNA reads TGTGCCCTTGGGGAGACCTACGAGCAGTACTTC. The variable domain in full, with the rest retrieved from reference TRBV30 and TRBJ2-7, is SQTIHQWPATLVQPVGSPLSLECTVEGTSNPNLYWYRQAAGRGLQLLFYSVGIGQISSEVPQNLSASRPQDRQFILSSKKLLLSDSGFYLCALGETYEQYFGPGTRLTVT.

The chain is built from TRBV7-9 and TRBJ2-5; 8 bases match TRBD2. CDR3 length equals 13 residues. Trimming cost V 5 bases and J 4 bases; bases outside gene matches: 3. Germline V CDR1 and CDR2: SEHNR, FQNEAQ (reference sequence). The DNA of the CDR3 is TGTGCCAGCAGCGGAGCGGGGGCAGAGACCCAGTACTTC. Amino acid sequence: CASSGAGAETQYF.

As concerns this clone: Other DNA sequences in the same sample also yield this CDR3. The chain carries TRBV3-1 (or the pseudogene TRBV3-2) and TRBJ2-7; D not certain. Per germline, CDR1 LGHDT and CDR2 YNNKEL (reference sequence). V was cut by 1 base and J by 5 bases, with 3 bases left in between. The CDR3 is 11 amino acids. CDR3 residues: CASSQGHEQYF. Here the CDR3 DNA reads TGTGCCAGCAGCCAAGGCCACGAGCAGTACTTC.

As DNA, the CDR3 is TGTGCCAGTTACTCAACACTTAACTATGGCTACACCTTC. It encodes CASYSTLNYGYTF. V usage is TRBV28 and J usage is TRBJ1-2; D uncertain. V lost 9 bases, J lost 1 base, and 12 bases lay in between. CDR3 length: 13 residues. Germline CDR1 reads MDHEN; CDR2 reads SYDVKM.

This clone was observed a single time. CDR3 amino acids: CASSTKKWVGQGDEQYF. The CDR3, as DNA: TGTGCCAGCAGCACAAAAAAGTGGGTGGGACAGGGTGACGAGCAGTACTTC. The genes are TRBV21-1 and TRBJ2-7; the D call TRBD1 from the table was never checked on the DNA. TRBV21-1 is noted as a pseudogene. This CDR3 has 17 amino acids.

This sequence joins TRBV27 and TRBJ2-7; possibly TRBD1 for D (6 bases). This CDR3 has 13 amino acids. Germline CDR1 is MNHEY and CDR2 is SMNVEV (reference sequence). Trimming removed 5 bases at V and 3 bases at J, with 11 bases between. For the CDR3, the DNA is TGTGCCAGCAGTCCGACAGGTTACTACGAGCAGTACTTC. Residues: CASSPTGYYEQYF.

This clone was observed many times. This rearrangement joins TRBV12-3 or TRBV12-4 to TRBJ1-1, with D maybe TRBD1 (5 bases). CDR3 length: 12 amino acids. V lost 4 bases and J 4 bases, leaving 7 bases between the germline ends. The CDR3 loop reads CASSWRGTEAFF. In nucleotides, the CDR3 is TGTGCCAGCAGTTGGAGGGGCACTGAAGCTTTCTTT.

This clone has just a few counts. V and J are TRBV30 and TRBJ1-2; 9 positions match TRBD1. Germline V CDR1 and CDR2: GTSNPN, SVGIG (reference sequence). J was trimmed by 3 bases and V by 0 bases; bases with no gene match: 8. The CDR3 runs to 16 residues. CDR3 in amino acids: CAWSVRRGQGHYGYTF. The CDR3 DNA follows: TGTGCCTGGAGTGTACGCCGGGGACAGGGCCACTATGGCTACACCTTC. The whole variable domain, filled in from reference TRBV30 and TRBJ1-2, reads SQTIHQWPATLVQPVGSPLSLECTVEGTSNPNLYWYRQAAGRGLQLLFYSVGIGQISSEVPQNLSASRPQDRQFILSSKKLLLSDSGFYLCAWSVRRGQGHYGYTFGSGTRLTVV.

The chain employs TRBV5-1 and TRBJ1-3; D gene uncertain. Per germline, CDR1 SGHRS and CDR2 YFSETQ. The CDR3 sequence is 15 residues long. The germline V and J ends were trimmed by 3 bases and 2 bases, with 12 bases remaining between them. DNA for the CDR3: TGCGCCAGCAGCTCCTCTGGAGTTCCTGGAAACACCATATATTTT. Residues: CASSSSGVPGNTIYF.

The chain combines TRBV9 with TRBJ1-1, with D perhaps TRBD1 (5 bases). Germline V lookup: CDR1 SGDLS, CDR2 YYNGEE. CDR3 size: 13 residues. V was shortened by 3 bases and J by 4 bases, with 10 bases between the two germline ends. DNA of the CDR3: TGTGCCAGCAGCGCGGGAAGGGGCACTGAAGCTTTCTTT. It specifies CASSAGRGTEAFF.

The CDR3 bases are TGTGCCAGCAGCTTAAGGACTAGCGTGAATACGCAGTATTTT. This encodes CASSLRTSVNTQYF. The J gene is TRBJ2-3, the V gene TRBV5-4; 9 bases match TRBD2. CDR1 SGHNT and CDR2 YYREEE come from the germline V gene (reference sequence). The CDR3 has 14 residues. The V and J ends lost 2 bases and 7 bases, in that order; junction bases with no gene match: 5.

The chain uses TRBV5-5 and TRBJ1-3, with D possibly matching TRBD1 (6 bases). Germline CDR1 reads SGHKS; CDR2 reads YYEKEE (reference sequence). V shed 3 bases and J shed 2 bases, with 12 bases lying between them. The CDR3 is 15 residues long. The CDR3 sequence: CASSWTVETGNTIYF. The CDR3 DNA sequence: TGTGCCAGCAGCTGGACAGTAGAAACTGGAAACACCATATATTTT.

The chain employs TRBV20-1 and TRBJ2-3, with D perhaps matching TRBD1 (5 bases). Per germline, CDR1 DFQATT and CDR2 SNEGSKA (reference sequence). The CDR3 consists of 14 residues. Trimming took off 3 bases at V and 2 bases at J, with 12 bases between the two ends. CDR3 in DNA: TGCAGTGCTAGTGCAGGGCCCCACACAGATACGCAGTATTTT. As protein: CSASAGPHTDTQYF.

Details on this clone: Different DNA sequences within this sample yield the same CDR3. This sequence joins TRBV5-1 and TRBJ2-1; D not resolved. V was trimmed by 4 bases and J by 4 bases, leaving 3 bases between them. This CDR3 is 11 amino acids long. Germline V gene data show CDR1 as SGHRS and CDR2 as YFSETQ. The CDR3 bases are TGCGCCAGCAGCCTGTACAATGAGCAGTTCTTC. Translation gives CASSLYNEQFF.

The chain has TRBV19 and TRBJ2-7; 7 bases are shared with TRBD2. V dropped 1 base and J dropped 6; count of bases not matched to a gene: 3. The CDR3 runs 13 residues. Germline CDR1 reads LNHDA; CDR2 reads SQIVND (reference sequence). The chain's CDR3 is CASSIGPGGEQYF. The CDR3 DNA sequence: TGTGCCAGTAGTATAGGACCGGGGGGCGAGCAGTACTTC.

This clone turned up a few times. The V call is TRBV9, the J call TRBJ2-3, with TRBD1 as a possible D gene (6 bases). Germline assignment: CDR1 SGDLS and CDR2 YYNGEE. This CDR3 is 14 amino acids long. V was cut by 6 bases and J by 2 bases, with 13 bases left in between. CDR3 protein: CASTRQDFTDTQYF. CDR3 nucleotide sequence: TGTGCCAGCACCCGACAGGACTTCACAGATACGCAGTATTTT.

The chain couples TRBV9 to TRBJ1-1; D not certain. This CDR3 region has 13 residues. With 2 bases removed from V and 2 bases from J, the gap between germline ends came to 7 bases. CDR1 and CDR2 (germline): SGDLS, YYNGEE. In nucleotides, the CDR3 is TGTGCCAGCAGCGTGAGGGTTAACACTGAAGCTTTCTTT. This translates into CASSVRVNTEAFF.

The chain recombines TRBV2 with TRBJ2-5; no firm D call. Germline loops: CDR1 SNHLY, CDR2 FYNNEI. Trimming took off 6 bases at V and 5 bases at J, with 19 bases between the two ends. The CDR3 contains 15 residues. CDR3 loop: CASSEIAPAGETQYF. CDR3 bases: TGTGCCAGCAGCGAGATAGCCCCCGCCGGGGAGACCCAGTACTTC.

This clone is a singleton in its sample. This rearrangement joins TRBV24-1 to TRBJ1-5; TRBD1 is a possible D gene (5 bases). Trimming took off 1 base at V and 4 bases at J, with 16 bases between the two ends. The CDR3 sequence is 17 residues long. Germline lookup yields CDR1 KGHDR and CDR2 SFDVKD. The CDR3 DNA follows: TGTGCCACCAGTGATTTCGGGGACGGGGGACGGAATCAGCCCCAGCATTTT. Translating gives CATSDFGDGGRNQPQHF.

The V gene is TRBV25-1, the J gene TRBJ1-6; 8 bases fit TRBD1. This CDR3 comprises 17 residues. V was pared by 2 bases and J by 7 bases, with 10 bases of the junction left unmatched. Germline-derived CDR1 and CDR2 are MGHDK and SYGVNS. The CDR3 DNA reads as TGTGCCAGCAGTGAAATATTCCCACAGGGGGGAAATTCACCCCTCCACTTT. Amino acid sequence: CASSEIFPQGGNSPLHF.

The J gene is TRBJ1-2, the V gene TRBV6-6; D ambiguous. Germline CDR1 reads MNHNY; CDR2 reads SVGAGI (reference sequence). Trimming took off 2 bases at V and 0 bases at J, with 7 bases between the two ends. The CDR3 runs 14 residues. This chain's CDR3 is CASSYRLPNYGYTF. CDR3 DNA sequence: TGTGCCAGCAGTTACCGGCTCCCTAACTATGGCTACACCTTC.

This chain connects TRBV7-8 to TRBJ1-1; D is ambiguous. V was cut by 5 bases and J by 4 bases, with 17 bases left in between. The CDR3 sequence is 15 residues long. Looked up from germline, CDR1 is SGHVS and CDR2 is FQNEAQ. In DNA form, the CDR3 reads TGTGCCAGCAGCCCCCGGGAGAGGGCGGGCACTGAAGCTTTCTTT. Translation: CASSPRERAGTEAFF.

The chain combines TRBV10-2 with TRBJ1-1; D is uncertain. Trimming removed 8 bases at V and 4 bases at J, with 14 bases between. Germline lookup yields CDR1 WSHSY and CDR2 SAAADI. The CDR3 is made up of 13 amino acids. The CDR3 sequence is CASGETSGTEAFF. CDR3 DNA sequence: TGCGCCAGCGGGGAAACGTCGGGCACTGAAGCTTTCTTT.

The chain recombines TRBV3-1 (or the pseudogene TRBV3-2) with TRBJ2-1; D call uncertain. CDR3 length: 15 residues. Germline V gene sequence: CDR1 LGHDT, CDR2 YNNKEL (reference sequence). Trimming removed 0 bases from V and 1 base from J, with 7 bases in between. This CDR3 reads CASSQEWRSYNEQFF. CDR3 coding DNA: TGTGCCAGCAGCCAAGAGTGGCGGTCCTACAATGAGCAGTTCTTC.

V gene TRBV5-5 combines with J gene TRBJ2-7; D is perhaps TRBD2 (5 bases). Trimming left V 4 bases short and J 2 bases short, with 10 bases between. This CDR3 region has 13 residues. Germline lookup yields CDR1 SGHKS and CDR2 YYEKEE (reference sequence). CDR3 in amino acids: CASSPGIAYEQYF. The CDR3 DNA is TGTGCCAGCAGCCCGGGGATCGCCTACGAGCAGTACTTC.

The chain uses TRBV3-1 (or the pseudogene TRBV3-2) and TRBJ1-6; no clear D. The CDR3 covers 13 residues. Looked up from germline, CDR1 is LGHDT and CDR2 is YNNKEL (reference sequence). V lost 0 bases and J 13 bases, leaving 10 bases between the germline ends. The CDR3 spells CASSQDKSFPLHF. DNA for the CDR3: TGTGCCAGCAGCCAAGATAAGAGTTTTCCCCTCCACTTT.

V is TRBV6-1 and J is TRBJ1-4; the D gene is possibly TRBD1 (5 bases). The germline V and J ends were trimmed by 2 bases and 6 bases, with 13 bases remaining between them. Germline V gene lookup returns CDR1 MNHNS and CDR2 SASEGT. This CDR3 spans 15 amino acids. CDR3 residues: CASSESGTGYEKLFF. In nucleotides, the CDR3 is TGTGCCAGCAGTGAATCCGGGACGGGTTATGAAAAACTGTTTTTT.

The rearrangement links TRBV3-1 (or the pseudogene TRBV3-2) to TRBJ2-3, with 7 bases lining up with TRBD2. The CDR3 has 15 residues. V gave up 1 base and J gave up 1 base; unmatched junction bases: 2. Germline loops: CDR1 LGHDT, CDR2 YNNKEL (reference sequence). This CDR3 reads CASSQAGGRTDTQYF. CDR3 sequence (DNA): TGTGCCAGCAGCCAAGCGGGAGGACGCACAGATACGCAGTATTTT.

The V and J genes are TRBV7-9 and TRBJ1-4; perhaps TRBD1 as D (6 bases). Looked up from germline, CDR1 is SEHNR and CDR2 is FQNEAQ (reference sequence). This CDR3 contains 15 residues. With 1 base removed from V and 4 bases from J, the gap between germline ends came to 10 bases. Here the CDR3 DNA reads TGTGCCAGCAGCTTAGGTGGACAGAGTAATGAAAAACTGTTTTTT. Amino acid sequence: CASSLGGQSNEKLFF.